This paragraph covers one TCR beta chain sequence. The antigen is unknown. Study conclusions and caveats: In terms of TCR gene usage, tumor memory CD4+ T cells clustered together with blood and lymph node memory CD4+ cells, as well as with lymph node naive CD4+ cells. Tumor Treg TCRs overlapped most with tumor naive CD4+ cells.

After constant-region reverse-primer amplification, full-length variable regions underwent semi-nested PCR with Nested Universal Primer A. TCRdb redid the calling of the 5' RACE reads with MiXCR, one entry per CDR3 protein. The table includes about 54,000 distinct CDR3 sequences, 17% detected once. The CDR3 loop spans 12 amino acids. Germline assignment: CDR1 SQVTM and CDR2 ANQGSEA. Trimming cost V 7 bases and J 5 bases, with 12 bases left between them. This chain joins TRBV29-1 and TRBJ1-5; D is unclear. Material for sequencing was naive CD4+ T cells sorted from blood. Regarding subset: naive CD4+ T cells, CD4+CD45RA+CD25-. The clonotype was recovered from a female donor with breast cancer. The CDR3 region has the DNA TGCAGCGCGCTCTGGGGAGATCAGCCCCAGCATTTT. Translating it yields CSALWGDQPQHF. Complete variable domain (other parts from reference TRBV29-1 and TRBJ1-5): SAVISQKPSRDICQRGTSLTIQCQVDSQVTMMFWYRQQPGQSLTLIATANQGSEATYESGFVIDKFPISRPNLTFSTLTVSNMSPEDSSIYLCSALWGDQPQHFGDGTRLSIL.